The 26 T cell receptor beta chains given below trace back to one sample, sequenced in a study of cytomegalovirus exposure and HLA in healthy donors. Data came from immunoSEQ multiplex PCR; TCRdb stores just in-frame clones and leaves some out. The table has approximately 160,000 clones, around nine tenths seen once. The sample taken for sequencing was PBMCs. Receptors were obtained from a woman aged 18 to 35 in good health and CMV-seropositive.

The J gene is TRBJ2-1, the V gene TRBV19, with D tentatively TRBD1 (5 bases). The V end was cut by 2 bases, the J end by 7 bases, with 15 bases between. This CDR3 spans 15 amino acids. Germline loops: CDR1 LNHDA, CDR2 SQIVND (reference sequence). The CDR3 is CASSIRRVERNEQFF. The CDR3 coding sequence is TGTGCCAGTAGTATACGCAGGGTAGAAAGAAATGAGCAGTTCTTC.

V usage is TRBV7-2 and J usage is TRBJ2-7; 10 nucleotides match TRBD2. Germline V CDR1 and CDR2: SGHTA, FQGNSA. V shed 5 bases and J 2 bases; nucleotides not matched to a gene: 9. The CDR3 is 16 residues long. CDR3 in amino acids: CASSVTSGKSPYEQYF. As DNA, the CDR3 is TGTGCCAGCAGCGTCACTAGCGGGAAGTCCCCCTACGAGCAGTACTTC.

The rearrangement links TRBV5-1 to TRBJ1-1; D is uncertain. Trimming shortened V by 3 bases and J by 3 bases, and 9 bases separated the two germline ends. The length of the CDR3 is 13 residues. The germline gives CDR1 SGHRS, CDR2 YFSETQ. This chain's CDR3 is CASSSKSDTEAFF. In DNA form, the CDR3 reads TGCGCCAGCAGCTCAAAGTCGGACACTGAAGCTTTCTTT.

This chain joins TRBV2 and TRBJ1-4; unclear D gene. Germline V lookup: CDR1 SNHLY, CDR2 FYNNEI. With 0 bases removed from V and 10 bases from J, the gap between germline ends came to 6 bases. This CDR3 contains 12 residues. CDR3 sequence reads: CASSEARGKLFF. The CDR3 DNA follows: TGTGCCAGCAGTGAAGCGCGAGGAAAACTGTTTTTT.

This clone showed up just once. The chain employs TRBV19 and TRBJ2-6; D might be TRBD1 (5 bases). Germline CDR1 and CDR2: LNHDA and SQIVND (reference sequence). V shed 3 bases and J shed 2 bases, with 11 bases lying between them. CDR3 length: 16 amino acids. DNA of the CDR3: TGTGCCAGTAGTATGGGGCCAGGGACTGGGGCCAACGTCCTGACTTTC. Amino acids: CASSMGPGTGANVLTF.

This sequence joins TRBV5-4 and TRBJ1-4; the D gene is possibly TRBD1 (6 bases). V lost 4 bases and J lost 3, with 13 bases in between. The length of the CDR3 is 15 residues. Germline loops: CDR1 SGHNT, CDR2 YYREEE (reference sequence). The CDR3 loop is CASSTPTGANEKLFF. The DNA for the CDR3 is TGTGCCAGCAGCACCCCGACAGGAGCTAATGAAAAACTGTTTTTT.

The rearrangement links TRBV5-1 to TRBJ2-5; 10 positions agree with TRBD2. CDR3 length equals 15 residues. Per the germline V gene, CDR1 is SGHRS and CDR2 is YFSETQ. Trimming cost V 2 bases and J 9 bases; bases outside gene matches: 10. CDR3 in amino acids: CASSLSGTSELSQYF. The CDR3 coding sequence is TGCGCCAGCAGCTTATCCGGGACTAGCGAGTTATCCCAGTACTTC.

This chain joins TRBV4-3 and TRBJ2-1; 11 positions match TRBD2. Per the germline V gene, CDR1 is LGHNA and CDR2 is YSLEER. V shed 2 bases and J 7 bases; nucleotides not matched to a gene: 4. This CDR3 spans 15 amino acids. CDR3 sequence: CASSQPGLAANEQFF. DNA for the CDR3: TGCGCCAGCAGCCAACCGGGACTAGCGGCGAATGAGCAGTTCTTC.

The chain carries TRBV28 and TRBJ1-5; 7 nucleotides agree with TRBD1. The V gene end was trimmed by 3 bases and the J gene end by 5 bases; junction bases not matched to a gene: 7. The V gene's germline CDR1 is MDHEN and CDR2 SYDVKM. The CDR3 is 15 residues long. CDR3: CASSFVAGGYQPQHF. In nucleotides, the CDR3 is TGTGCCAGCAGTTTTGTGGCAGGGGGTTATCAGCCCCAGCATTTT. Supplemented by reference TRBV28 and TRBJ1-5, the full variable domain reads DVKVTQSSRYLVKRTGEKVFLECVQDMDHENMFWYRQDPGLGLRLIYFSYDVKMKEKGDIPEGYSVSREKKERFSLILESASTNQTSMYLCASSFVAGGYQPQHFGDGTRLSIL.

V usage is TRBV19 and J usage is TRBJ2-2; 10 bases match TRBD2. V was clipped by 7 bases and J by 3 bases; unmatched bases: 14. Germline CDR1 and CDR2: LNHDA and SQIVND (reference sequence). The CDR3 runs 18 residues. This CDR3 is CASTSPGLAKDYTGELFF. For the CDR3, the DNA is TGTGCCAGTACCTCGCCGGGACTAGCGAAAGACTACACCGGGGAGCTGTTTTTT.

The V call is TRBV28, the J call TRBJ2-4, with D perhaps TRBD2 (5 bases). The germline V and J ends were trimmed by 2 bases and 12 bases, with 11 bases remaining between them. Germline V gene lookup returns CDR1 MDHEN and CDR2 SYDVKM. The CDR3 is 12 residues long. CDR3 sequence reads: CASSLGDGDQYF. The CDR3 DNA sequence: TGTGCCAGCAGTTTAGGTGACGGGGATCAGTACTTC.

This chain uses TRBV18 with TRBJ2-7; 9 bases match TRBD1. Germline V CDR1 and CDR2: KGHSH, LQKENI. The CDR3 has 17 residues. V was pared by 0 bases and J by 5 bases, with 11 bases of the junction left unmatched. The CDR3 sequence: CASSPPRGQGTLDEQYF. CDR3 nucleotides: TGTGCCAGCTCACCACCGCGGGGACAGGGAACCCTAGACGAGCAGTACTTC.

The chain is built from TRBV27 and TRBJ2-1; 15 bases map to TRBD2. The CDR3 contains 18 residues. With V trimmed by 4 bases and J by 7 bases, 11 bases remained unmatched. Germline values: CDR1 MNHEY, CDR2 SMNVEV (reference sequence). CDR3 region: CASSSPTGLAGGGNEQFF. The DNA of the CDR3 is TGTGCCAGCAGTTCCCCCACGGGACTAGCGGGAGGTGGAAATGAGCAGTTCTTC.

J is TRBJ1-4 and V is TRBV7-3; TRBD1 agrees at 7 bases. CDR3 length equals 16 residues. Germline V gene data show CDR1 as SGHTA and CDR2 as FQGTGA. Unmatched junction bases numbered 9, after V lost 0 bases and J lost 8 bases. The CDR3 DNA reads TGTGCCAGCAGCTTAACCCGACAGGGAGGTATCGAAAAACTGTTTTTT. Its protein product is CASSLTRQGGIEKLFF. The variable domain in full, completed from reference TRBV7-3 and TRBJ1-4, reads GAGVSQTPSNKVTEKGKYVELRCDPISGHTALYWYRQSLGQGPEFLIYFQGTGAADDSGLPNDRFFAVRPEGSVSTLKIQRTERGDSAVYLCASSLTRQGGIEKLFFGSGTQLSVL.

This chain joins TRBV10-1 and TRBJ2-1; tentatively, D is TRBD2 (5 bases). The germline V and J ends were trimmed by 2 bases and 3 bases, with 11 bases remaining between them. The CDR3 has 15 residues. Germline V lookup: CDR1 WNHNN, CDR2 SYGVQD (reference sequence). This chain's CDR3 is CASSESLGSYNEQFF. Here the CDR3 DNA reads TGCGCCAGCAGTGAGAGTTTGGGGAGCTACAATGAGCAGTTCTTC.

The chain joins TRBV5-4 to TRBJ2-1, with D unclear. The V end lost 3 bases, the J end lost 1 base, and 11 bases lay between the germline ends. The CDR3 runs 15 residues. CDR1 and CDR2 (germline): SGHNT, YYREEE (reference sequence). For the CDR3, the DNA is TGTGCCAGCAGCTCCCGGTCTACGTCCTACAATGAGCAGTTCTTC. Its translation: CASSSRSTSYNEQFF.

The genes are TRBV28 and TRBJ2-1; possibly TRBD2 for D (5 bases). This CDR3 comprises 14 residues. Trimming shortened V by 4 bases and J by 5 bases, and 12 bases separated the two germline ends. Germline V lookup: CDR1 MDHEN, CDR2 SYDVKM. The CDR3 spells CASSSAGSNNEQFF. CDR3 sequence (DNA): TGTGCCAGCAGTTCGGCGGGCAGCAACAATGAGCAGTTCTTC.

The V and J genes are TRBV19 and TRBJ1-2; TRBD1 agrees at 10 bases. This CDR3 comprises 14 residues. V dropped 4 bases and J dropped 6; count of bases not matched to a gene: 5. In germline, CDR1 is LNHDA, CDR2 SQIVND (reference sequence). The CDR3 nucleotides read TGTGCCAGTAGTACCCCAGGGACAGGGGATGGCTACACCTTC. This encodes CASSTPGTGDGYTF. The full variable domain, rest sourced from reference TRBV19 and TRBJ1-2, is DGGITQSPKYLFRKEGQNVTLSCEQNLNHDAMYWYRQDPGQGLRLIYYSQIVNDFQKGDIAEGYSVSREKKESFPLTVTSAQKNPTAFYLCASSTPGTGDGYTFGSGTRLTVV.

This clone was detected once. The chain links TRBV4-2 to TRBJ2-7; tentatively, D is TRBD2 (6 bases). V was clipped by 2 bases and J by 0 bases, with 11 bases between them. Germline CDR1 is LGHNA and CDR2 is YNFKEQ. The CDR3 loop spans 15 amino acids. The CDR3 reads CASSQISGDSYEQYF. The CDR3 DNA sequence: TGTGCCAGCAGCCAAATTAGCGGTGACTCCTACGAGCAGTACTTC.

This clone was seen once. The gene calls are TRBV5-6 and TRBJ2-1, with D possibly being TRBD2 (6 bases). In germline, CDR1 is SGHDT, CDR2 YYEEEE. The CDR3 totals 16 residues. Deletions cut 3 bases from V and 4 bases from J, with 17 bases between. CDR3 bases: TGTGCCAGCAGCTCAAACCGGGGGAGGATATACAATGAGCAGTTCTTC. Residues: CASSSNRGRIYNEQFF.

This sequence joins TRBV5-1 and TRBJ2-7, with 11 bases aligning to TRBD2. Germline V gene data show CDR1 as SGHRS and CDR2 as YFSETQ. The V segment lost 3 bases and the J segment 2 bases; nucleotides outside the gene matches: 4. The CDR3 runs 15 residues. The CDR3: CASSSGTSGPYEQYF. The DNA of the CDR3 is TGCGCCAGCAGCTCCGGGACTAGCGGTCCCTACGAGCAGTACTTC.

The V and J genes are TRBV7-2 and TRBJ1-3; no definite D call. The V end lost 5 bases, the J end lost 1 base, and 9 bases lay between the germline ends. The germline V gene encodes CDR1 SGHTA and CDR2 FQGNSA. This CDR3 is built from 14 residues. The DNA for the CDR3 is TGTGCCAGCAGCAGCAGCGATTCTGGAAACACCATATATTTT. Amino acid sequence: CASSSSDSGNTIYF.

Only a few counts were recorded for this clone. J is TRBJ1-1 and V is TRBV10-2; the D is unclear. V lost 6 bases to trimming and J lost 1 base, with 21 bases between them. This CDR3 has 17 amino acids. Germline V gene sequence: CDR1 WSHSY, CDR2 SAAADI. CDR3 region: CASSSFRLGGENTEAFF. The CDR3 bases are TGCGCCAGCAGCTCTTTCCGCCTAGGCGGCGAGAACACTGAAGCTTTCTTT.

This chain links TRBV27 with TRBJ2-7, with D unresolved. The CDR3 sequence is 14 residues long. With 4 bases removed from V and 0 bases from J, the gap between germline ends came to 10 bases. Germline assignment: CDR1 MNHEY and CDR2 SMNVEV (reference sequence). CDR3 amino acids: CASSSHSSSYEQYF. The CDR3 DNA reads as TGTGCCAGCAGTTCCCACTCGAGCTCCTACGAGCAGTACTTC.

The rearrangement links TRBV7-3 to TRBJ2-7; the match to TRBD2 covers 7 bases. The CDR3 sequence is 13 residues long. CDR1 and CDR2 from the germline V gene are SGHTA and FQGTGA. Germline trimming cut 5 bases from V and 0 bases from J; bases unmatched to any gene: 1. CDR3 sequence (DNA): TGTGCCAGCAGCCGGGGGGACTCCTACGAGCAGTACTTC. This translates into CASSRGDSYEQYF.

The rearrangement links TRBV6-5 to TRBJ2-3; 10 bases align to TRBD2. The trim removed 4 bases at V and 2 bases at J, leaving 6 bases unmatched. The CDR3 is made up of 16 amino acids. Germline V gene data show CDR1 as MNHEY and CDR2 as SVGAGI. In DNA form, the CDR3 reads TGTGCCAGCAGTTCTCTAGCGGGAGTAACCACAGATACGCAGTATTTT. The encoded protein is CASSSLAGVTTDTQYF.